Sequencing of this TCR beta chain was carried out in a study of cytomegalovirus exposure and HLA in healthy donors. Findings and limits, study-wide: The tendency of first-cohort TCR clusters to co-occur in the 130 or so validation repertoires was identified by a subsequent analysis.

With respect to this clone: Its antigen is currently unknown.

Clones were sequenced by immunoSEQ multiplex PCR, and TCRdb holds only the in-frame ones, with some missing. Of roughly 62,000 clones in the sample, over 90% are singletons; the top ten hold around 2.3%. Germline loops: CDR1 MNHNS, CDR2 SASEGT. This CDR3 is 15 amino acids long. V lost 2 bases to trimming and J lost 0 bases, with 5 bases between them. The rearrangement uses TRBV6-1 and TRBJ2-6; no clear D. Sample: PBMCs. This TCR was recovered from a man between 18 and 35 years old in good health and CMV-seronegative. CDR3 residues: CASSEYSSGANVLTF. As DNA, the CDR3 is TGTGCCAGCAGTGAATACAGCTCTGGGGCCAACGTCCTGACTTTC.